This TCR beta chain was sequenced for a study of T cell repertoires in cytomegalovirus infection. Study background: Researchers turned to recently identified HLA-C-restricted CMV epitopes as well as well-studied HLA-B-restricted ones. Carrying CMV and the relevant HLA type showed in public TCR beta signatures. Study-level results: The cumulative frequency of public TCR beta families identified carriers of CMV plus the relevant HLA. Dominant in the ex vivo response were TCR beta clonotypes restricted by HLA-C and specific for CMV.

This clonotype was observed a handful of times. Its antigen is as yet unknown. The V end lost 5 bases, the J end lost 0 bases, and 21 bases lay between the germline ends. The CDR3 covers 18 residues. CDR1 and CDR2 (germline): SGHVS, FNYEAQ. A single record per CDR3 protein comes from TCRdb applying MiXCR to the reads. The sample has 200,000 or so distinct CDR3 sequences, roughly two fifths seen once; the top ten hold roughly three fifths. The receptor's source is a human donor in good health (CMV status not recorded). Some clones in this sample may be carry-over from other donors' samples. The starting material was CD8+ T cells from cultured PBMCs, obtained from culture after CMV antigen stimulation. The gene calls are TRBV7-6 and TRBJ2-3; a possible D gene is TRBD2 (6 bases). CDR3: CASSPRDFFEASTDTQYF. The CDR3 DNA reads TGTGCCAGCAGCCCCAGGGACTTTTTTGAGGCTAGCACAGATACGCAGTATTTT.